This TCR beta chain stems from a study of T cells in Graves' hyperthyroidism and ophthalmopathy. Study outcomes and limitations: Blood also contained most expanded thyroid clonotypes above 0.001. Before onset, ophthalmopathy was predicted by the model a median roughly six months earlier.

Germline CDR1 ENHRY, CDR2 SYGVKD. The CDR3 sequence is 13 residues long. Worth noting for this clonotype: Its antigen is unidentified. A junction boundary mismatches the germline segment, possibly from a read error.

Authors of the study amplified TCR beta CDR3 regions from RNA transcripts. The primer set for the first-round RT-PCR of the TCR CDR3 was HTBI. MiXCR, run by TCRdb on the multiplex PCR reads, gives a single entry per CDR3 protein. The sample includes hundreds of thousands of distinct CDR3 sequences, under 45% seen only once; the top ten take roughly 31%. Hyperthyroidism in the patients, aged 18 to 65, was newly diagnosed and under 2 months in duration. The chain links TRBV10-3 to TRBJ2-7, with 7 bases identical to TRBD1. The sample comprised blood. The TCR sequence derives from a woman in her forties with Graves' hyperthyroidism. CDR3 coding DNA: TGTGCCATCAGTGAGGGCAGGGGGAACGAGCAGCACTTC. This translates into CAISEGRGNEQHF.